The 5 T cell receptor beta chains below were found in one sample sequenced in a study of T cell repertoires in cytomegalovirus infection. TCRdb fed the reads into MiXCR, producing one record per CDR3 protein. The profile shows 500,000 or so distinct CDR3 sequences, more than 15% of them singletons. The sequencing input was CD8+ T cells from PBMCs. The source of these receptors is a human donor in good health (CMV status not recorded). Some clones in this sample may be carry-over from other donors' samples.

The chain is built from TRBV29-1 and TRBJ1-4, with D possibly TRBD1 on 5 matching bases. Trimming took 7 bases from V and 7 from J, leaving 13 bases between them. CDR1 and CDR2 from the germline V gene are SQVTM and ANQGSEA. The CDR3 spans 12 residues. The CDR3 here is CSGKQEGEKLFF. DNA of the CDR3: TGCAGCGGAAAACAGGAAGGTGAAAAACTGTTTTTT. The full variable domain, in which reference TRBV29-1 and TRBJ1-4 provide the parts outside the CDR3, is SAVISQKPSRDICQRGTSLTIQCQVDSQVTMMFWYRQQPGQSLTLIATANQGSEATYESGFVIDKFPISRPNLTFSTLTVSNMSPEDSSIYLCSGKQEGEKLFFGSGTQLSVL.

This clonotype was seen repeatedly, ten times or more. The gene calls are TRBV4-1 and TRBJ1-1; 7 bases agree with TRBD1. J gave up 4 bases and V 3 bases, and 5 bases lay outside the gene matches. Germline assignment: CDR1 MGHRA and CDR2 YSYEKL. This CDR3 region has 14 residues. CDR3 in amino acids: CASSQHTGATEAFF. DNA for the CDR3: TGCGCCAGCAGCCAGCACACAGGGGCCACTGAAGCTTTCTTT.

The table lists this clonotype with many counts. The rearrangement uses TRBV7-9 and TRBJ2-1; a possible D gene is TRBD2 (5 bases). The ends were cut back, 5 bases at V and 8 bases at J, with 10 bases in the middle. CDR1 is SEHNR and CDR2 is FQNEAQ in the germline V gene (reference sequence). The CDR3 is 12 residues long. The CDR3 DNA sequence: TGTGCCAGCAGCCGGACTCGGGATGAGCAGTTCTTC. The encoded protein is CASSRTRDEQFF.

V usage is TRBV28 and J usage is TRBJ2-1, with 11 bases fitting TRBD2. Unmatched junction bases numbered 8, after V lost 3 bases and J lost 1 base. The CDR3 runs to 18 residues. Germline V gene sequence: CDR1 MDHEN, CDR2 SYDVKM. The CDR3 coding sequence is TGTGCCAGCAGTTTGTCCACTAGCGGGAGATTGTCCTACAATGAGCAGTTCTTC. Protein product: CASSLSTSGRLSYNEQFF.

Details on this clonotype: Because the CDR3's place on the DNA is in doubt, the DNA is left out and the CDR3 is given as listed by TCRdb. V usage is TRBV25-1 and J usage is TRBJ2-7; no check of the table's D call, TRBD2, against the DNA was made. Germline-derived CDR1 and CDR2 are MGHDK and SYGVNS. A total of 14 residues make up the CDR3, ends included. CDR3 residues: CATGLSGRYYEQYF.